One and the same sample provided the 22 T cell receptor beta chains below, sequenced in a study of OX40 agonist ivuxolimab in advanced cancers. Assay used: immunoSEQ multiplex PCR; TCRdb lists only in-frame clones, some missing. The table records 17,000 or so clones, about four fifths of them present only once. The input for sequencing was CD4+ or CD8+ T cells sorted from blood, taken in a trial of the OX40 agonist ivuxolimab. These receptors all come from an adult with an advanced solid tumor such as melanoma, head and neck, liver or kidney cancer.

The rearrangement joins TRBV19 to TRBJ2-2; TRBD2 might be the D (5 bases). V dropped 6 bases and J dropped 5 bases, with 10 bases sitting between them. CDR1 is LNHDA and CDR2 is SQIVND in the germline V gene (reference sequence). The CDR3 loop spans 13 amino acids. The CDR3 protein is CASSLRGTGELFF. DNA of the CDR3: TGTGCCAGTAGCCTCCGAGGGACCGGGGAGCTGTTTTTT.

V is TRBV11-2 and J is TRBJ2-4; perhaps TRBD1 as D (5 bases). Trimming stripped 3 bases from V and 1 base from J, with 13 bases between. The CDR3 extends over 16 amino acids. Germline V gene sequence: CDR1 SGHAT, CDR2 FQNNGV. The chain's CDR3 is CASSLAQGDAKNIQYF. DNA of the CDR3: TGTGCCAGCAGCTTGGCCCAAGGGGATGCCAAAAACATTCAGTACTTC.

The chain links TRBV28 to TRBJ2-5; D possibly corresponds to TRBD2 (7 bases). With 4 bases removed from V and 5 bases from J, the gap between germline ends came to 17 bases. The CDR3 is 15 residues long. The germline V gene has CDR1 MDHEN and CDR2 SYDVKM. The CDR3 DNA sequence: TGTGCCAGCAGTTCCATGGGGGGGGCTGGGGAGACCCAGTACTTC. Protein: CASSSMGGAGETQYF.

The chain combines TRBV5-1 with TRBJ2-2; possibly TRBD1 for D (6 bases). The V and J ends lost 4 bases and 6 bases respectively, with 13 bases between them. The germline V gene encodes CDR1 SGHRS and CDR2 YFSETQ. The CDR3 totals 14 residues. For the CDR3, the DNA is TGCGCCAGCAGCACTATAACAGGGTCCGGGGAGCTGTTTTTT. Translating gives CASSTITGSGELFF.

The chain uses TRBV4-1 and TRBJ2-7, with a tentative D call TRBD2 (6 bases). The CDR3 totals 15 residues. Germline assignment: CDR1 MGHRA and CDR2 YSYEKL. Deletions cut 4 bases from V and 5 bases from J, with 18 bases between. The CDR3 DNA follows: TGCGCCAGCAGCCCCTCTTTCGGAGGGGCGGACGAGCAGTACTTC. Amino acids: CASSPSFGGADEQYF.

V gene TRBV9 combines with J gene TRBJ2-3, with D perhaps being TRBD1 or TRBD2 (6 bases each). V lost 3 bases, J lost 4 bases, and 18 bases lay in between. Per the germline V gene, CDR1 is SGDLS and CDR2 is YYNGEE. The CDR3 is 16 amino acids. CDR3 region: CASSAEGGGQADTQYF. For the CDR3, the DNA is TGTGCCAGCAGCGCCGAGGGGGGAGGCCAGGCAGATACGCAGTATTTT.

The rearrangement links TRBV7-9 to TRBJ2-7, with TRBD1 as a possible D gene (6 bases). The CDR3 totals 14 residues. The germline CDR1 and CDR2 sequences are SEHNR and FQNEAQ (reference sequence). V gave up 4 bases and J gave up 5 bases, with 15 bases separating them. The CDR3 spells CASSSPGQGNEQYF. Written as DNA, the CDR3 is TGTGCCAGCAGCTCCCCAGGGCAGGGGAACGAGCAGTACTTC.

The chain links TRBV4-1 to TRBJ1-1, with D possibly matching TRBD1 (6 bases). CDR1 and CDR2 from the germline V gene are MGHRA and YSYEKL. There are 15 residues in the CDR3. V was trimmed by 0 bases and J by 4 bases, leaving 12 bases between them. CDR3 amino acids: CASSQEQGKGTEAFF. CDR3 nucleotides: TGCGCCAGCAGCCAAGAACAGGGCAAGGGCACTGAAGCTTTCTTT.

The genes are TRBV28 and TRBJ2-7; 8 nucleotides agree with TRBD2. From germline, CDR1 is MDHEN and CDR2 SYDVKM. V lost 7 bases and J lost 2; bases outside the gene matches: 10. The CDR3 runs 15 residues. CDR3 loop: CASIPRGGITYEQYF. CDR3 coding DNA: TGTGCCAGCATCCCCCGGGGGGGGATAACCTACGAGCAGTACTTC.

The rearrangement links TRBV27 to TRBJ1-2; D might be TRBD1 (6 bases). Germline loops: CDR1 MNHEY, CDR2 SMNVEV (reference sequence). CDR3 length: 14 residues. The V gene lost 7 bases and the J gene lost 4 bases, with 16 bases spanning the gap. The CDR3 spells CASNPPGGVYGYTF. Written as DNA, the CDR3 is TGTGCCAGCAATCCCCCCGGGGGCGTCTATGGCTACACCTTC.

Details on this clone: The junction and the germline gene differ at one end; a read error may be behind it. The CDR3, as DNA: TGTGCCAGCAGTGAAGCCCACCCGTCCCGGAATTTT. Protein sequence: CASSEAHPSRNF. This sequence joins TRBV6-1 and TRBJ1-5; D call uncertain. Per the germline V gene, CDR1 is MNHNS and CDR2 is SASEGT. The CDR3 runs 12 residues.

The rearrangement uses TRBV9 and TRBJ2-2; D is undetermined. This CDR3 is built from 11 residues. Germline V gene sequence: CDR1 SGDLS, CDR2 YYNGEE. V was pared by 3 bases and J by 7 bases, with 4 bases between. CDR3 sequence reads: CASSGFGELFF. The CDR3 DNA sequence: TGTGCCAGCAGCGGGTTCGGGGAGCTGTTTTTT.

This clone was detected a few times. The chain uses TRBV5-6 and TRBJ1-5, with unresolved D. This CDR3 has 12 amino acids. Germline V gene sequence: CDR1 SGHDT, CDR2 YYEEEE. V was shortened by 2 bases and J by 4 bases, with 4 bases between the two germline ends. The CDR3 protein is CASSLSNQPQHF. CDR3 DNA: TGTGCCAGCAGCTTAAGTAATCAGCCCCAGCATTTT.

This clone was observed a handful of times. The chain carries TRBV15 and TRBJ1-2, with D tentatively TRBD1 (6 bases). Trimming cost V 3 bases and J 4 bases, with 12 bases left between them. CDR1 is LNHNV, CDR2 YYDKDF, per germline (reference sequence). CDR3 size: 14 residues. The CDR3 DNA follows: TGTGCCACCAGCAGGACCGGGGACATCTATGGCTACACCTTC. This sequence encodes CATSRTGDIYGYTF. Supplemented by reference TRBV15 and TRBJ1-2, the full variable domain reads DAMVIQNPRYQVTQFGKPVTLSCSQTLNHNVMYWYQQKSSQAPKLLFHYYDKDFNNEADTPDNFQSRRPNTSFCFLDIRSPGLGDTAMYLCATSRTGDIYGYTFGSGTRLTVV.

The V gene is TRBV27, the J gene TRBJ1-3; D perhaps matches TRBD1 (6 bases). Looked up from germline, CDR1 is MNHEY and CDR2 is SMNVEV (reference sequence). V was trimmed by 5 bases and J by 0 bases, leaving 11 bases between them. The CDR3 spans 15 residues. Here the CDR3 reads CASSLQGASGNTIYF. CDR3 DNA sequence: TGTGCCAGCAGTCTACAGGGTGCCTCTGGAAACACCATATATTTT.

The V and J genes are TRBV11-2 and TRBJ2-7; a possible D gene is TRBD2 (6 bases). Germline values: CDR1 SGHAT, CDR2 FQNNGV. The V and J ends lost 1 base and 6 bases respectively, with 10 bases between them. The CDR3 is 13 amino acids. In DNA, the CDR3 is TGTGCCAGCAGCTTAGGGTGGAGGGTCGAGCAGTACTTC. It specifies CASSLGWRVEQYF.

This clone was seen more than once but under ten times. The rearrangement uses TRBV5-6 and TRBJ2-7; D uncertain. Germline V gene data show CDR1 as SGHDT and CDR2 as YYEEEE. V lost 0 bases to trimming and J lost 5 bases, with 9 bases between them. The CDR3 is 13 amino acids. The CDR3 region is CASSLVGSHEQYF. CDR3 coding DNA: TGTGCCAGCAGCTTGGTGGGGTCCCACGAGCAGTACTTC.

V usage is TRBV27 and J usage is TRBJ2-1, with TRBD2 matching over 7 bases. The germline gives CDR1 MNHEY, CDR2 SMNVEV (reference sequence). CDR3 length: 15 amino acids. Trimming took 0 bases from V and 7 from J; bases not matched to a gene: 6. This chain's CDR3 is CASSLSPSGANEQFF. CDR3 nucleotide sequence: TGTGCCAGCAGTTTATCGCCTAGCGGAGCAAATGAGCAGTTCTTC.

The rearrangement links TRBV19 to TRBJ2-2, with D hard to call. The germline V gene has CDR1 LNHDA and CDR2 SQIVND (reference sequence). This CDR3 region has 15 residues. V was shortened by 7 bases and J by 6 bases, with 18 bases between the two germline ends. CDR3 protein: CASIQGFFDAGELFF. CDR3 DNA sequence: TGTGCCAGTATACAAGGGTTTTTTGATGCCGGGGAGCTGTTTTTT. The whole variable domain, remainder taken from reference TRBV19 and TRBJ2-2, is DGGITQSPKYLFRKEGQNVTLSCEQNLNHDAMYWYRQDPGQGLRLIYYSQIVNDFQKGDIAEGYSVSREKKESFPLTVTSAQKNPTAFYLCASIQGFFDAGELFFGEGSRLTVL.

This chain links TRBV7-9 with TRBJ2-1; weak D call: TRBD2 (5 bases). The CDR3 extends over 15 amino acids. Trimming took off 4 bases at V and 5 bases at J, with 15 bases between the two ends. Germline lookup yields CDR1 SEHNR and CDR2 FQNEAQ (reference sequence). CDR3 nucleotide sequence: TGTGCCAGCAGCTCCGGGTGGACTCTTGACAATGAGCAGTTCTTC. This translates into CASSSGWTLDNEQFF. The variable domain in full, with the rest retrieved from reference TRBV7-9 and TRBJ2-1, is DTGVSQNPRHKITKRGQNVTFRCDPISEHNRLYWYRQTLGQGPEFLTYFQNEAQLEKSRLLSDRFSAERPKGSFSTLEIQRTEQGDSAMYLCASSSGWTLDNEQFFGPGTRLTVL.

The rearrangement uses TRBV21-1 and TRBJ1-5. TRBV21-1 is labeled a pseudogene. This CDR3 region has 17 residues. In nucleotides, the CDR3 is TGTGCCAGCAGGCGTTTAAACGGGGAGTATAGCAATCAGCCCCAGCATTTT. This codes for CASRRLNGEYSNQPQHF.

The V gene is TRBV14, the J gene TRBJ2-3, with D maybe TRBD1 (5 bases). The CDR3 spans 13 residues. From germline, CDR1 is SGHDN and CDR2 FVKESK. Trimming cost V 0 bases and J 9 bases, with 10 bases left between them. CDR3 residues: CASSQDIWGTQYF. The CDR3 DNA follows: TGTGCCAGCAGCCAAGATATATGGGGCACGCAGTATTTT. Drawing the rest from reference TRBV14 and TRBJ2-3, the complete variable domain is EAGVTQFPSHSVIEKGQTVTLRCDPISGHDNLYWYRRVMGKEIKFLLHFVKESKQDESGMPNNRFLAERTGGTYSTLKVQPAELEDSGVYFCASSQDIWGTQYFGPGTRLTVL.